The next 7 T cell receptor beta chains were all read from a single sample in a study of blood T cell repertoires in COVID-19. Here immunoSEQ multiplex PCR was the method, and the copy in TCRdb shows in-frame clones only, minus some. The sample includes 75,000 to 95,000 clones, 87% of them seen just once. The sample comprised peripheral blood. These receptors were collected from a human donor in a cohort sampled during active COVID-19.

The chain links TRBV24-1 to TRBJ1-2; no clear D gene. Between the trimmed V and J ends, which lost 4 bases and 4 bases, there was a span of 6 bases. CDR1 is KGHDR, CDR2 SFDVKD, per germline. The CDR3 contains 12 residues. The CDR3 DNA is TGTGCCACCAGTGAGACGGGCTATGGCTACACCTTC. Its translation is CATSETGYGYTF.

The chain carries TRBV7-3 and TRBJ1-1; D is uncertain. Germline V lookup: CDR1 SGHTA, CDR2 FQGTGA. The CDR3 sequence is 15 residues long. V was cut by 3 bases and J by 0 bases, with 11 bases left in between. The CDR3: CASSLAGRMNTEAFF. In DNA, the CDR3 is TGTGCCAGCAGCTTGGCGGGCCGAATGAACACTGAAGCTTTCTTT.

V usage is TRBV13 and J usage is TRBJ2-2; D gene ambiguous. Germline V gene data show CDR1 as PRHDT and CDR2 as FYEKMQ (reference sequence). This CDR3 is built from 14 residues. Trimming pared 5 bases from V and 1 base from J, leaving 8 bases between. DNA of the CDR3: TGTGCCAGCAGCAATGGGCAGAACACCGGGGAGCTGTTTTTT. Translating it yields CASSNGQNTGELFF.

The chain employs TRBV19 and TRBJ2-1, with 7 nucleotides matching TRBD1. Trimming removed 5 bases from V and 8 bases from J; junction bases left unmatched: 9. This CDR3 contains 14 residues. CDR1 LNHDA and CDR2 SQIVND come from the germline V gene (reference sequence). This chain's CDR3 is CASSHPQDRDEQFF. CDR3 in DNA: TGTGCCAGTAGTCATCCACAAGACAGGGATGAGCAGTTCTTC.

The rearrangement uses TRBV5-5 and TRBJ2-5; 8 nucleotides match TRBD1. The V gene's germline CDR1 is SGHKS and CDR2 YYEKEE (reference sequence). V shed 2 bases and J 2 bases; nucleotides not matched to a gene: 5. This CDR3 has 15 residues. In DNA form, the CDR3 reads TGTGCCAGCAGCTTTGGGGGACAGGTACAAGAGACCCAGTACTTC. As protein: CASSFGGQVQETQYF.

This clone is a singleton in its sample. J is TRBJ2-7 and V is TRBV25-1; D not resolved. Germline assignment: CDR1 MGHDK and CDR2 SYGVNS. The CDR3 is 13 residues long. V lost 4 bases and J 6 bases, leaving 13 bases between the germline ends. CDR3 sequence reads: CASSAALLGEQYF. The CDR3 DNA is TGTGCCAGCAGTGCGGCCCTCCTAGGCGAGCAGTACTTC.

This clone was counted a single time. The genes are TRBV3-1 (or the pseudogene TRBV3-2) and TRBJ1-5; no reliable D call. The CDR3 is 17 amino acids. Germline CDR1 reads LGHDT; CDR2 reads YNNKEL (reference sequence). Trimming took off 1 base at V and 7 bases at J, with 20 bases between the two ends. The chain's CDR3 is CASSQGIRREGRQPQHF. Written as DNA, the CDR3 is TGTGCCAGCAGCCAAGGAATCAGACGGGAAGGGAGACAGCCCCAGCATTTT.